These T cell receptor beta chains were read from a single sample in a study of blood T cell repertoires in COVID-19. Sequencing was performed with immunoSEQ multiplex PCR; in TCRdb, only in-frame clones are kept and a portion is missing. Among 90,000 to 100,000 clones listed, about 85% were seen once. The specimen was peripheral blood. These receptors came from a woman older than 75 with acute or convalescent COVID-19. The CDR3 runs from the conserved cysteine through the conserved F or W. Fields, in order: J gene, CDR3 length, V gene, CDR3 protein.

TRBJ1-1	16	TRBV5-4	CASSPMTGAVYTEAFF
TRBJ1-1	17	TRBV7-4	CASSRGSRGRENTEAFF
TRBJ1-1	12	TRBV12-3/TRBV12-4	CASSLLNTEAFF
TRBJ2-5	13	TRBV12-3/TRBV12-4	CASSTDSQETQYF
TRBJ2-7	14	TRBV5-1	CASRRQGSRYEQYF
TRBJ1-2	15	TRBV3-1/TRBV3-2	CASSQENPGFDGYTF
TRBJ1-5	14	TRBV9	CASSVGDTNQPQHF
TRBJ2-7	13	TRBV29-1	CSVETQGGHEQYF
TRBJ1-4	13	TRBV10-3	CAISGATNEKLFF
TRBJ2-1	15	TRBV27	CASRQSGGTYNEQFF
TRBJ2-3	16	TRBV5-4	CASSLPPSGNTDTQYF
TRBJ2-2	16	TRBV7-6	CASSRRQGLNTGELFF
TRBJ1-6	12	TRBV28	CASRTGSAPLHF
TRBJ1-2	16	TRBV4-1	CASSQSREILNYGYTF
TRBJ1-4	16	TRBV6-6	CASSRRLQLDNEKLFF